This TCR beta chain was recovered during a study of technical replicates of blood from four donors. Per the germline V gene, CDR1 is MGHRA and CDR2 is YSYEKL. V dropped 0 bases and J dropped 7; count of bases not matched to a gene: 5. The CDR3 totals 15 residues. Generated by immunoSEQ multiplex PCR, the TCRdb table keeps only in-frame clones and is missing some. Here the sample spans 60,000 to 90,000 clones, approximately 96% being singletons. The chain employs TRBV4-1 and TRBJ2-1; 8 bases are shared with TRBD1. The clonotype comes from a human donor in good health. Input material: T cells isolated from PBMCs. The CDR3 DNA reads as TGCGCCAGCAGCCAAGATTCACACAGGGGGAATGAGCAGTTCTTC. Translation gives CASSQDSHRGNEQFF.